The present T cell receptor beta chain was sequenced within a study of vaccination effects on CD4 cells after COVID-19. Study-level information: Samples that were drawn after vaccination came a median of 72 days after the second dose. Points from the study as a whole: By a late point after vaccination, infection- and vaccine-induced clones had shrunk markedly through clonal contraction.

Assay used: immunoSEQ multiplex PCR; TCRdb lists only in-frame clones, some missing. The sample has approximately 25,000 clones, roughly four fifths seen once. This CDR3 is 14 amino acids long. The germline gives CDR1 KGHDR, CDR2 SFDVKD. Between the trimmed V and J ends, which lost 4 bases and 5 bases, there was a span of 11 bases. In the ViraFEST assay, antigen-specific CD4+ clonotypes were identified by expansion after peptide-pool stimulation. With about ten days of culture completed, CD4+ T cells were isolated. Every participant took two doses of the BNT162b2 or mRNA-1273 vaccine. Nobody among the vaccine recipients had prior SARS-CoV-2 infection (nucleocapsid antibodies were negative). Cultures of some 1.8 million PBMC per well contained about 10 IU/ml IL-2 plus 10 ug/ml peptides. As concerns this clone: Its specificity is unknown.

Sequencing was performed on CD4+ T cells from PBMCs cultured with HCoV-NL63 spike peptides, taken after COVID-19 vaccination. The TCR was taken from a human donor who received a COVID-19 vaccine. Some clones in this sample may be carry-over from other donors' samples. The chain is built from TRBV24-1 and TRBJ2-1; D is uncertain. The CDR3 region has the DNA TGTGCCACCAGTGACCCCGTGGCTCACAATGAGCAGTTCTTC. It encodes CATSDPVAHNEQFF.